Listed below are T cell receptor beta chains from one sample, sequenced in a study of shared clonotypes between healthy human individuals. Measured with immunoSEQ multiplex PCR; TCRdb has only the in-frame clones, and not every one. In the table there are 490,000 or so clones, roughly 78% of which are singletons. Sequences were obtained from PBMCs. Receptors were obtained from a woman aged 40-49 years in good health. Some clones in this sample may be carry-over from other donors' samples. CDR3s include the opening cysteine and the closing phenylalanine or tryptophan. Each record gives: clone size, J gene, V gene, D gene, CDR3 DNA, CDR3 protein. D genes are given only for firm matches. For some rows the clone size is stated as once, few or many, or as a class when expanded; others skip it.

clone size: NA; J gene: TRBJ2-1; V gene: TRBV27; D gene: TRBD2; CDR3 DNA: TGTGCCAGCAGTGGTCGGAATCCTGGGACTAGCGGGAGGGCCTACAATGAGCAGTTCTTC; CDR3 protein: CASSGRNPGTSGRAYNEQFF
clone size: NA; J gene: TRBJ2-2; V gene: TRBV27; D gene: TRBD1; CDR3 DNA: TGTGCCAGCAGTCGTCGGGACAGGGGGTGGACCGGGGAGCTGTTTTTT; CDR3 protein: CASSRRDRGWTGELFF
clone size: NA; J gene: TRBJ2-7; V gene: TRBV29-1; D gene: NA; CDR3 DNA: TGCAGCGTTGAATGGGACAATGAATACGAGCAGTACTTC; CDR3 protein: CSVEWDNEYEQYF
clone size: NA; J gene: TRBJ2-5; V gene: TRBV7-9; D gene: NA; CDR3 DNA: TGTGCCAGCAGCTTAGGACTAGTAGGTTCTATAGAGACCCAGTACTTC; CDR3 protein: CASSLGLVGSIETQYF
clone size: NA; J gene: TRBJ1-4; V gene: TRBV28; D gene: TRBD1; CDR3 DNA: TGTGCCAGCAGACCCACAGGGGGCGAGGAAAAACTGTTTTTT; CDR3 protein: CASRPTGGEEKLFF
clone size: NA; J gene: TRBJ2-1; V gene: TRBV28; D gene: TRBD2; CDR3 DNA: TGTGCCAGCAGTCCCCGCACTAGCGGGCCGTACAATGAGCAGTTCTTC; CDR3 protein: CASSPRTSGPYNEQFF
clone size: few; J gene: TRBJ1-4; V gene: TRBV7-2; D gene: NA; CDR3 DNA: TGTGCCAGCAGCTTAGGGCGGGGACCCACTAATGAAAAACTGTTTTTT; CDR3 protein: CASSLGRGPTNEKLFF
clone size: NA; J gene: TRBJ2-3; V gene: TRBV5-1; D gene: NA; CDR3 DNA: TGCGCCAGCAGCTCCCCGGACGGAAGCACAGATACGCAGTATTTT; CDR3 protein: CASSSPDGSTDTQYF
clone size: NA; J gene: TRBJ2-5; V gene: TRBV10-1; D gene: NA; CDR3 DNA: TGCGCCAGCAGTGCTAACAACCAAGAGACCCAGTACTTC; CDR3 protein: CASSANNQETQYF
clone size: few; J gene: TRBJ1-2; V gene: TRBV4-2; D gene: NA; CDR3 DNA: TGTGCCAGCAACCGAGACAAGAACTATGGCTACACCTTC; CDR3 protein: CASNRDKNYGYTF
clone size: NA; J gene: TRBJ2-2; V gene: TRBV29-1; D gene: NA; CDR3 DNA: TGCAGCGCCCGAACCTCCACGGGACCGCTGAACACCGGGGAGCTGTTTTTT; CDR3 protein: CSARTSTGPLNTGELFF
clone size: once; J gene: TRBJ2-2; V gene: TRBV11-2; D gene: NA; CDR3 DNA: TGTGCCAGCAGCTCGACTCTTACCGGGGAGCTGTTTTTT; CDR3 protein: CASSSTLTGELFF
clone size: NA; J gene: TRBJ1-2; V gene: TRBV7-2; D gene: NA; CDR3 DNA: TGTGCCAGCAGCTTAGCCACAGCTTGGGGGCAGGTGGGCTACACCTTC; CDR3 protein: CASSLATAWGQVGYTF
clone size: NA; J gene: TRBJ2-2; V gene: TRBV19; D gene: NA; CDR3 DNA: TGTGCCAGTAGTCCACAGGGTGATGGGGAGCTGTTTTTT; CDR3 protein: CASSPQGDGELFF
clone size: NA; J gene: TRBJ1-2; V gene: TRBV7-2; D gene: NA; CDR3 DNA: TGTGCCAGCAGCTTTCGGAGGGGGGAGGGTGGCTACACCTTC; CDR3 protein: CASSFRRGEGGYTF
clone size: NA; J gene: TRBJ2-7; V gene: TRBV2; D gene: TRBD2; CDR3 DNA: TGTGCCAGCAGTGGACTAGCGGGCTACGAGCAGTACTTC; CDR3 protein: CASSGLAGYEQYF
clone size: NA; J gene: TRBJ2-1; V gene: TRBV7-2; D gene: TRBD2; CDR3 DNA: TGTGCCAGCAGCTTCGGGACTAGCGGGAGTAATGAGCAGTTCTTC; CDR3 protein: CASSFGTSGSNEQFF
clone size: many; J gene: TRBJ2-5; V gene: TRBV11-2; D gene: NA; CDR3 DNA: TGTGCCAGCAGCTTAGATCGAGAGACCCAGTACTTC; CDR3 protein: CASSLDRETQYF
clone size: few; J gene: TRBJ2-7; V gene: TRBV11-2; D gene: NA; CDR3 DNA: TGTGCCAGCAGCTTAGATCGGGAGCACTACGAGCAGTACTTC; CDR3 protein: CASSLDREHYEQYF
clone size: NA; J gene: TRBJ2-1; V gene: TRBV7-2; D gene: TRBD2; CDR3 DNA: TGTGCCAGCAGCTTAAGTGGACTAGCGGGAATCAATGAGCAGTTCTTC; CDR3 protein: CASSLSGLAGINEQFF
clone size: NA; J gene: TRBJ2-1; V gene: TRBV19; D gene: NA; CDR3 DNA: TGTGCCAGTAGTAGCGCTGGGGACGTAGATGAGCAGTTCTTC; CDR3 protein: CASSSAGDVDEQFF
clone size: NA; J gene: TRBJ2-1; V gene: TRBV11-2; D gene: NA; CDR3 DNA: TGTGCCAGCACCATAAGGGGTACGCCGGGAGAATCGACTGAGCAGTTCTTC; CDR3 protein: CASTIRGTPGESTEQFF
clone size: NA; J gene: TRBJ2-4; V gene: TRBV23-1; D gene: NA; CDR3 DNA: TGCGCCAGCAGTCAATCGGGGGGGCTTGGTGCCAAAAACATTCAGTACTTC; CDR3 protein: CASSQSGGLGAKNIQYF
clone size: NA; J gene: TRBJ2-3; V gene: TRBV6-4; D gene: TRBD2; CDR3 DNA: TGTGCCAGCAGTGACTCGCGGGAGGGGACAGATACGCAGTATTTT; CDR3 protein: CASSDSREGTDTQYF
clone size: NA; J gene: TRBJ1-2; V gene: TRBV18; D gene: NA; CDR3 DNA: TGTGCCAGCTCACCAGGGATTAGGCGACCCCTCTATGGCTACACCTTC; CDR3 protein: CASSPGIRRPLYGYTF
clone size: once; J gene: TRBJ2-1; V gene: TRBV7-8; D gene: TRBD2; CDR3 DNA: TGTGCCAGCAGCCCCAGTCGGGGGGGTGAGCAGTTCTTC; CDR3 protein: CASSPSRGGEQFF
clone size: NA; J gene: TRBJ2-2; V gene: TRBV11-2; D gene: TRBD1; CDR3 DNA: TGTGCCAGCACACGGACAGGGGAGATTCCCACCGGGGAGCTGTTTTTT; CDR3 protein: CASTRTGEIPTGELFF
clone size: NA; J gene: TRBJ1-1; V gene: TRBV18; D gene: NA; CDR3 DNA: TGTGCCAGCTCACCACCGGCAGGGGAGACTGCCAGGGGAGCTTTCTTT; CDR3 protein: CASSPPAGETARGAFF
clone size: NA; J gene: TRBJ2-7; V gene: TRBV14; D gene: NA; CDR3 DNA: TGTGCCAGCAGCCCAGCGGTTAGGGTGGGTTCCTACGAGCAGTACTTC; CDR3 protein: CASSPAVRVGSYEQYF
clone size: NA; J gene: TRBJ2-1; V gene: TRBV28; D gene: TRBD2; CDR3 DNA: TGTGCCAGCAGTTTAAACCCTAGCGGGAGCTTGGATGAGCAGTTCTTC; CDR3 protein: CASSLNPSGSLDEQFF
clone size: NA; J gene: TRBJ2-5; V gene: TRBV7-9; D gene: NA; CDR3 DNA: TGTGCCAGCAGCGGACCAGACAAGCGACAAGAGACCCAGTACTTC; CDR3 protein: CASSGPDKRQETQYF
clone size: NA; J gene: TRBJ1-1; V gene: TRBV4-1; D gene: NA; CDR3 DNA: TGCGCCAGCATGCAGGGGCGATTAGGCACTGAAGCTTTCTTT; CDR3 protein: CASMQGRLGTEAFF
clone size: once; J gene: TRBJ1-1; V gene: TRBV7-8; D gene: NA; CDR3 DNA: TGTGCCAGCAGCTTATGGCAGGGAGAAGTGAACACTGAAGCTTTCTTT; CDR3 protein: CASSLWQGEVNTEAFF
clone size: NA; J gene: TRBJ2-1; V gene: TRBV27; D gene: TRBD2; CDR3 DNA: TGTGCCAGCAGTTCCCCGGCTAGCGGTGGGGGGTATGAGCAGTTCTTC; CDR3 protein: CASSSPASGGGYEQFF
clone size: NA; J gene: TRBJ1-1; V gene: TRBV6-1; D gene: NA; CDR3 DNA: TGTGCCAGTTTACCAGGGCCGGGGGGCACTGAAGCTTTCTTT; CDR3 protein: CASLPGPGGTEAFF
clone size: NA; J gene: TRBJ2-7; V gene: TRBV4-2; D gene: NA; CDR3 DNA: TGTGCCAGCAGCCCCTACAACACGGCTTCCAACGAGCAGTACTTC; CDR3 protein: CASSPYNTASNEQYF
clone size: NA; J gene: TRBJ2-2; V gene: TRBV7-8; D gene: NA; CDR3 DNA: TGTGCCAGCAGCTTAGCACTGACCGGGCCCACAGGGGAGCTGTTTTTT; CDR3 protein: CASSLALTGPTGELFF
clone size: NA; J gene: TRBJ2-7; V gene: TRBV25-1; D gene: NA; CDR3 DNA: TGTGCCAGCAGTGACCCCCTCGAGCAGTACTTC; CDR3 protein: CASSDPLEQYF
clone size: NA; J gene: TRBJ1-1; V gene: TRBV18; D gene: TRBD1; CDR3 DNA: TGTGCCAGCTCACCAGCTTTTAGGACAGGCGAAGCTTTCTTT; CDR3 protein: CASSPAFRTGEAFF
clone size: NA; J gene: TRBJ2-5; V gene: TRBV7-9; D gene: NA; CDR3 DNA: TGTGCCAGCAGCTTAGCGGACTGGGGAGAGACCCAGTACTTC; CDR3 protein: CASSLADWGETQYF
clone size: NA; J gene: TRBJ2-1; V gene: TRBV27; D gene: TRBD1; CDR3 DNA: TGTGCCAGCAGGACAGGGGGCGCTTACAATGAGCAGTTCTTC; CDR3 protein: CASRTGGAYNEQFF
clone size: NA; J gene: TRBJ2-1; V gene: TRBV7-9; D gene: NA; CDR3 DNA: TGTGCCAGCAGCTTAGTTAACTACAATGAGCAGTTCTTC; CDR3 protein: CASSLVNYNEQFF
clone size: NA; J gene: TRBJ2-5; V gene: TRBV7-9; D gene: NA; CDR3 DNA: TGTGCCAGCAGCTCAGTCCAAGGGGGGACCAGAAAAGAGACCCAGTACTTC; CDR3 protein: CASSSVQGGTRKETQYF
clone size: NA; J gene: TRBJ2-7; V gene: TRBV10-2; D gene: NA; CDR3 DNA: TGCGCCAGCAGGGAGACGGGGACCTACGAGCAGTACTTC; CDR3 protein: CASRETGTYEQYF
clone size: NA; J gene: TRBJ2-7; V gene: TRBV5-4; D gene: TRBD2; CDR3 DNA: TGTGCCAGCAGCTCCTCAACTCGGACTAGCGGGAACTACGAGCAGTACTTC; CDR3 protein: CASSSSTRTSGNYEQYF
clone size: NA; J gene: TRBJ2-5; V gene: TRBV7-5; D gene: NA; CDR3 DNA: TGTGCCAGAAGCTTAGCGATTACAGGGAAAGAGACCCAGTACTTC; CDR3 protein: CARSLAITGKETQYF
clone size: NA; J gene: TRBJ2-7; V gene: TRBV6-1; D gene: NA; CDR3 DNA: TGTGCCAGCAGTGAACAGTCAGGTACGGAGTACGAGCAGTACTTC; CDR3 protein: CASSEQSGTEYEQYF
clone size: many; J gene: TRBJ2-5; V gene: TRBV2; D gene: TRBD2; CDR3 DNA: TGTGCCAGCAGCGACGGGAGGGCCAGAGAGACCCAGTACTTC; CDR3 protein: CASSDGRARETQYF
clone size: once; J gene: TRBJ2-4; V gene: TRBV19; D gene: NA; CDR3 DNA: TGTGCCAGTGGAACAAGGTCGTCAAACATTCAGTACTTC; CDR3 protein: CASGTRSSNIQYF